Each of the 24 T cell receptor beta chains below was sequenced from the same sample in a study of blood T cell repertoires in COVID-19. TCRdb's copy holds only in-frame clones and misses some; the assay was immunoSEQ multiplex PCR. This repertoire shows about 140,000 clones, nearly 80% found once; its top ten account for around 3%. Sequencing was carried out using PBMCs or T cells enriched from blood (not recorded which). These receptors originate from a woman between 50 and 59 years old who had recovered from COVID-19.

The genes are TRBV10-1 and TRBJ1-6; D gene uncertain. The germline gives CDR1 WNHNN, CDR2 SYGVQD (reference sequence). V lost 4 bases and J 5 bases, leaving 6 bases between the germline ends. This CDR3 contains 13 residues. The CDR3 sequence: CASSAQNNSPLHF. The CDR3 DNA reads as TGCGCCAGCAGTGCACAGAATAATTCACCCCTCCACTTT.

The V and J genes are TRBV3-1 (or the pseudogene TRBV3-2) and TRBJ1-1, with a weak D call TRBD1 (6 bases). V lost 4 bases and J lost 1, with 10 bases in between. Germline V gives CDR1 LGHDT, CDR2 YNNKEL (reference sequence). This CDR3 spans 14 amino acids. As DNA, the CDR3 is TGTGCCAGCAGCCCGTTACAGGGGAACACTGAAGCTTTCTTT. Protein: CASSPLQGNTEAFF.

The J gene is TRBJ2-1, the V gene TRBV30; 10 bases align to TRBD1. V shed 0 bases, J shed 4 bases, and the junction held 9 bases outside the gene matches. Per the germline V gene, CDR1 is GTSNPN and CDR2 is SVGIG (reference sequence). The CDR3 is 17 residues long. CDR3 region: CAWSVLFRDRGYNEQFF. The CDR3 DNA sequence: TGTGCCTGGAGTGTTCTATTCCGGGACAGGGGTTACAATGAGCAGTTCTTC. Full variable domain (missing parts from reference TRBV30 and TRBJ2-1): SQTIHQWPATLVQPVGSPLSLECTVEGTSNPNLYWYRQAAGRGLQLLFYSVGIGQISSEVPQNLSASRPQDRQFILSSKKLLLSDSGFYLCAWSVLFRDRGYNEQFFGPGTRLTVL.

The chain combines TRBV7-3 with TRBJ2-6; D may be TRBD1 (5 bases). Trimming pared 5 bases from V and 2 bases from J, leaving 19 bases between. This CDR3 has 18 residues. The V gene's germline CDR1 is SGHTA and CDR2 FQGTGA. This CDR3 reads CASSPNGAGPTGANVLTF. CDR3 nucleotide sequence: TGTGCCAGCAGCCCGAATGGGGCTGGGCCAACTGGGGCCAACGTCCTGACTTTC.

This chain uses TRBV19 with TRBJ1-5; 8 bases are shared with TRBD1. The CDR3 consists of 14 residues. CDR1 is LNHDA, CDR2 SQIVND, per germline (reference sequence). V lost 3 bases and J lost 2; bases outside the gene matches: 0. DNA of the CDR3: TGTGCCAGTAGTATGACAGGGGGCAATCAGCCCCAGCATTTT. This translates into CASSMTGGNQPQHF.

V and J are TRBV27 and TRBJ1-4; D unclear. V was cut by 3 bases and J by 6 bases, with 8 bases left in between. This CDR3 comprises 13 residues. Germline values: CDR1 MNHEY, CDR2 SMNVEV (reference sequence). CDR3 sequence (DNA): TGTGCCAGCAGTTTCACCGGGGATGAAAAACTGTTTTTT. Translation gives CASSFTGDEKLFF.

This clone has just one count. The chain employs TRBV19 and TRBJ1-1; tentative D call: TRBD1 (5 bases). Trimming shortened V by 4 bases and J by 5 bases, and 14 bases separated the two germline ends. The germline V gene encodes CDR1 LNHDA and CDR2 SQIVND (reference sequence). The CDR3 consists of 14 residues. This CDR3 reads CASSTGGRGTEAFF. The CDR3 region has the DNA TGTGCCAGTAGTACGGGGGGACGAGGGACTGAAGCTTTCTTT.

This sequence joins TRBV2 and TRBJ2-5, with 11 bases matching TRBD2. The CDR3 has 16 residues. J lost 7 bases, V lost 5 bases, and 12 bases had no gene match. Germline lookup yields CDR1 SNHLY and CDR2 FYNNEI. The DNA for the CDR3 is TGTGCCAGCAGTAGGGGGATAGCGGGAGGGGAAGGGACCCAGTACTTC. Amino acids: CASSRGIAGGEGTQYF.

The rearrangement links TRBV27 to TRBJ2-1, with TRBD2 matching over 13 bases. The germline gives CDR1 MNHEY, CDR2 SMNVEV (reference sequence). The J segment lost 8 bases and the V segment lost 6 bases, leaving 7 bases of the junction unmatched. The length of the CDR3 is 15 residues. The CDR3 spells CASSRTSGGAYEQFF. The CDR3, as DNA: TGTGCCAGCAGCCGTACTAGCGGGGGGGCGTATGAGCAGTTCTTC.

J is TRBJ1-2 and V is TRBV7-8, with D possibly being TRBD1 (5 bases). The CDR3 has 14 amino acids. V lost 1 base, J lost 6 bases, and 12 bases lay in between. CDR1 and CDR2 from the germline V gene are SGHVS and FQNEAQ. CDR3 in DNA: TGTGCCAGCAGCTTAGGAGGTCAGGGTCATGGCTACACCTTC. Its protein product is CASSLGGQGHGYTF. The complete variable domain, with remaining parts taken from reference TRBV7-8 and TRBJ1-2, reads GAGVSQSPRYKVAKRGQDVALRCDPISGHVSLFWYQQALGQGPEFLTYFQNEAQLDKSGLPSDRFFAERPEGSVSTLKIQRTQQEDSAVYLCASSLGGQGHGYTFGSGTRLTVV.

The chain is built from TRBV18 and TRBJ1-5; a weak D match, TRBD1 (5 bases). V gave up 0 bases and J gave up 4 bases, with 13 bases separating them. The CDR3 loop spans 16 amino acids. Germline V gene data show CDR1 as KGHSH and CDR2 as LQKENI. CDR3 residues: CASSPPSGRGNQPQHF. DNA of the CDR3: TGTGCCAGCTCACCACCATCGGGACGGGGGAATCAGCCCCAGCATTTT.

The gene calls are TRBV5-4 and TRBJ2-3; 8 nucleotides align to TRBD2. V gave up 4 bases and J gave up 2 bases; unmatched junction bases: 9. CDR3 length: 16 residues. CDR1 and CDR2 from the germline V gene are SGHNT and YYREEE (reference sequence). CDR3 in DNA: TGTGCCAGCAGCACCCTGGCGGGGGGACCCACAGATACGCAGTATTTT. Translated, it gives CASSTLAGGPTDTQYF. Full variable domain (outside the CDR3, taken from reference TRBV5-4 and TRBJ2-3): ETGVTQSPTHLIKTRGQQVTLRCSSQSGHNTVSWYQQALGQGPQFIFQYYREEENGRGNFPPRFSGLQFPNYSSELNVNALELDDSALYLCASSTLAGGPTDTQYFGPGTRLTVL.

This chain joins TRBV11-2 and TRBJ1-1; tentatively, D is TRBD1 (5 bases). V was cut by 5 bases and J by 1 base, with 17 bases left in between. The CDR3 contains 16 residues. Germline V gene sequence: CDR1 SGHAT, CDR2 FQNNGV. The CDR3 loop is CASSVLQGPTNTEAFF. The CDR3 DNA sequence: TGTGCCAGCAGCGTGCTGCAGGGCCCCACGAACACTGAAGCTTTCTTT. The full variable domain, rest sourced from reference TRBV11-2 and TRBJ1-1, is EAGVAQSPRYKIIEKRQSVAFWCNPISGHATLYWYQQILGQGPKLLIQFQNNGVVDDSQLPKDRFSAERLKGVDSTLKIQPAKLEDSAVYLCASSVLQGPTNTEAFFGQGTRLTVV.

This chain connects TRBV19 to TRBJ1-1; the D gene is possibly TRBD1 (6 bases). Germline V gene lookup returns CDR1 LNHDA and CDR2 SQIVND (reference sequence). The CDR3 covers 14 residues. Trimming cost V 1 base and J 1 base, with 7 bases left between them. Here the CDR3 DNA reads TGTGCCAGTAGTATAGGGGGGCGGAACACTGAAGCTTTCTTT. Translated: CASSIGGRNTEAFF.

The gene calls are TRBV3-1 (or the pseudogene TRBV3-2) and TRBJ1-1; 8 bases match TRBD1. Germline assignment: CDR1 LGHDT and CDR2 YNNKEL (reference sequence). The CDR3 has 15 amino acids. V was clipped by 4 bases and J by 4 bases; unmatched bases: 8. CDR3 residues: CASSPRTGLGTEAFF. The CDR3 DNA follows: TGTGCCAGCAGCCCACGGACAGGGTTAGGCACTGAAGCTTTCTTT.

J is TRBJ2-1 and V is TRBV5-5, with TRBD2 as a possible D gene (6 bases). This CDR3 has 15 amino acids. Germline values: CDR1 SGHKS, CDR2 YYEKEE (reference sequence). The V and J ends lost 6 bases and 7 bases respectively, with 20 bases between them. CDR3 protein: CASTNVQGGENEQFF. The CDR3, as DNA: TGTGCCAGCACCAACGTACAAGGCGGGGAGAATGAGCAGTTCTTC.

The CDR3 region is CASRQGNYEQYF. The CDR3 region has the DNA TGTGCCAGCCGACAGGGTAACTACGAGCAGTACTTC. The V gene is TRBV6-5, the J gene TRBJ2-7; 7 bases agree with TRBD1. The CDR3 has 12 amino acids. CDR1 and CDR2 (germline): MNHEY, SVGAGI. The V segment lost 8 bases and the J segment 3 bases; nucleotides outside the gene matches: 4.

This chain links TRBV13 with TRBJ1-6; TRBD1 matches 8 bases. Germline CDR1 PRHDT, CDR2 FYEKMQ (reference sequence). J gave up 10 bases and V 5 bases, and 7 bases lay outside the gene matches. This CDR3 spans 14 amino acids. The CDR3 spells CASSEGQGVSPLHF. In nucleotides, the CDR3 is TGTGCCAGCAGCGAAGGACAGGGAGTCTCACCCCTCCACTTT.

The V call is TRBV7-6, the J call TRBJ1-1, with 9 bases that match TRBD1. CDR3 length: 12 residues. Germline assignment: CDR1 SGHVS and CDR2 FNYEAQ. Unmatched junction bases numbered 3, after V lost 5 bases and J lost 8 bases. This CDR3 reads CASSETGGEAFF. The CDR3 DNA reads as TGTGCCAGCAGCGAGACAGGGGGGGAAGCTTTCTTT.

The J gene is TRBJ1-1, the V gene TRBV27; D may be TRBD1 (6 bases). In germline, CDR1 is MNHEY, CDR2 SMNVEV (reference sequence). Trimming took off 3 bases at V and 6 bases at J, with 17 bases between the two ends. CDR3 length: 15 residues. The CDR3 here is CASSLIQGRGSEAFF. The CDR3 DNA reads as TGTGCCAGCAGTTTGATCCAGGGGCGAGGATCTGAAGCTTTCTTT.

The rearrangement links TRBV7-8 to TRBJ2-5; possible D gene TRBD1, 6 bases. Looked up from germline, CDR1 is SGHVS and CDR2 is FQNEAQ. CDR3 length: 14 residues. With 5 bases removed from V and 4 bases from J, the gap between germline ends came to 14 bases. The DNA for the CDR3 is TGTGCCAGCAGCATACAGGGAGAGGGAGAGACCCAGTACTTC. Protein product: CASSIQGEGETQYF.

As DNA, the CDR3 is TGTGCCAGCAGCGTTGGGGGACTAGCGAGCTCCTACAATGAGCAGTTCTTC. This encodes CASSVGGLASSYNEQFF. The chain recombines TRBV9 with TRBJ2-1; 10 nucleotides line up with TRBD2. V lost 2 bases, J lost 0 bases, and 5 bases stayed unmatched. This CDR3 comprises 17 residues. Germline CDR1 reads SGDLS; CDR2 reads YYNGEE.

The chain employs TRBV28 and TRBJ2-2; 8 bases agree with TRBD1. CDR3 length equals 19 residues. The J segment lost 2 bases and the V segment lost 3 bases, leaving 14 bases of the junction unmatched. Per the germline V gene, CDR1 is MDHEN and CDR2 is SYDVKM. CDR3: CASSFFLVRQGANTGELFF. As DNA, the CDR3 is TGTGCCAGCAGTTTCTTCTTGGTGAGGCAGGGGGCCAACACCGGGGAGCTGTTTTTT.

The CDR3 loop is CATSETGGFNEQFF. The CDR3 nucleotides read TGTGCCACCTCTGAGACAGGGGGATTTAATGAGCAGTTCTTC. This chain joins TRBV5-4 and TRBJ2-1, with 9 bases aligning to TRBD1. V shed 9 bases and J 7 bases; nucleotides not matched to a gene: 11. Looked up from germline, CDR1 is SGHNT and CDR2 is YYREEE (reference sequence). This CDR3 region has 14 residues.